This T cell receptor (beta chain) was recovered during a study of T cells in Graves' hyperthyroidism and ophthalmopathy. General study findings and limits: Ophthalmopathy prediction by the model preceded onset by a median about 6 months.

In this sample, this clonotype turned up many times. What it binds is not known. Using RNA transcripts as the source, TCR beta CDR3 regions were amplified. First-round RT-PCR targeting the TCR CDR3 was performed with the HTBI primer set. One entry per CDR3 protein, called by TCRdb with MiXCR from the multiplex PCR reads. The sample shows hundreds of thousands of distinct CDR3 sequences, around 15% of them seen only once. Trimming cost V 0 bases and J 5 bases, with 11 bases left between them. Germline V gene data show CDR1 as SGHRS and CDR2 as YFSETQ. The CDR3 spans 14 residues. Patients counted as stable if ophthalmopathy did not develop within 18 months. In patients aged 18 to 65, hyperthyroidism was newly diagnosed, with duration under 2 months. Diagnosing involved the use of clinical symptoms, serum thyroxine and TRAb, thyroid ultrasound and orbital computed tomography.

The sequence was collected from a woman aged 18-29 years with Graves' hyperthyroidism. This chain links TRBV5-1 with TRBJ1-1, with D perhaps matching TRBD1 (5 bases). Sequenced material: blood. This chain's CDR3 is CASSLAGSKTEAFF. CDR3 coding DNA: TGCGCCAGCAGCTTGGCAGGGAGTAAGACTGAAGCTTTCTTT.